This T cell receptor (beta chain) was captured in a study of cytomegalovirus exposure and HLA in healthy donors. Trimming at V came to 7 bases and at J to 3 bases, leaving 4 bases not matched to a gene. Per germline, CDR1 MNHEY and CDR2 SMNVEV (reference sequence). The CDR3 consists of 15 residues. The repertoire was sequenced with immunoSEQ multiplex PCR; TCRdb's copy has only in-frame clones and lacks some. This sample has approximately 98,000 clones, with approximately 85% found just once. Separate from the 666-subject first cohort was the approximately 120-subject validation cohort, to which the donors belonged. Study observations and caveats: According to a subsequent analysis, TCR clusters from the first cohort were inclined to appear together in the 120 validation repertoires.

Worth noting for this clone: The antigen is undetermined.

The TCR comes from a woman under 30 in good health and CMV-seronegative. The sample consisted of PBMCs. The chain carries TRBV27 and TRBJ2-3; 13 bases are shared with TRBD2. Here the CDR3 reads CASNSGLAGTDTQYF. As DNA, the CDR3 is TGTGCCAGCAACTCGGGACTAGCGGGAACAGATACGCAGTATTTT.